This T cell receptor beta chain stems from a study of molecular identifiers for immune sequencing clone quantification. Previously described methods and listed TCR primers were used for bulk TCR libraries. From the PCR reads, TCRdb called clonotypes with MiXCR, one entry per CDR3 protein. The data show approximately 500,000 distinct CDR3 sequences, 20% to 25% seen once. Source material for naive CD8 libraries was about 19,000 to 1,000,000 sorted cells, with 10%, 30% or 50% RNA. V shed 3 bases and J shed 2 bases, with 19 bases lying between them. CDR1 is SEHNR and CDR2 is FQNEAQ in the germline V gene (reference sequence). CDR3 length: 18 amino acids.

The clonotype was recovered from a human donor in good health. Some libraries in this study had Jurkat cell RNA spiked in. The chain couples TRBV7-9 to TRBJ2-2; D perhaps matches TRBD2 (5 bases). Input material: naive CD8+ T cells from blood, with Jurkat cell RNA spiked in. Subset meaning: FACS-sorted CD8+CD4-CCR7+CD45RA+ naive T cells. The CDR3 DNA reads TGTGCCAGCAGCTTTTATGGGGTCGGGGAAACAAACACCGGGGAGCTGTTTTTT. Translating gives CASSFYGVGETNTGELFF. Combining the CDR3 with reference TRBV7-9 and TRBJ2-2 gives the whole variable domain DTGVSQNPRHKITKRGQNVTFRCDPISEHNRLYWYRQTLGQGPEFLTYFQNEAQLEKSRLLSDRFSAERPKGSFSTLEIQRTEQGDSAMYLCASSFYGVGETNTGELFFGEGSRLTVL.